This entry concerns a single T cell receptor beta chain. The antigen is undetermined. Generated by immunoSEQ multiplex PCR, the TCRdb table keeps only in-frame clones and is missing some. The table shows tens of thousands of clones, with roughly four fifths occurring only once. This specimen belongs to a study of vaccination effects on CD4 cells after COVID-19. Study summary: The study sampled a few convalescent patients both early and late after vaccination.

This CDR3 is 18 amino acids long. Germline CDR1 SGHNT, CDR2 YYREEE (reference sequence). V trimming: 4 bases; J trimming: 5 bases; junction bases outside the gene matches: 12. Study outcomes and limitations: After vaccination, at late timepoints, clones induced by infection and by vaccine contracted markedly.

Investigators separated out CD4+ T cells once more than nine days of culture had passed. Between March and December 2020, the person had a SARS-CoV-2 infection that PCR confirmed. Either the mRNA-1273 or the BNT162b2 vaccine was given to participants as two doses. The specimen was CD4+ T cells from PBMCs cultured without peptide, collected after COVID-19 vaccination. This chain connects TRBV5-4 to TRBJ2-7, with 16 bases fitting TRBD2. This TCR came from a human donor who had a prior SARS-CoV-2 infection. The CDR3 loop is CASSTGTSGRAVGHEQYF. The CDR3 nucleotides are TGTGCCAGCAGCACAGGGACTAGCGGGAGGGCCGTGGGGCACGAGCAGTACTTC.